One sample yielded the 10 T cell receptor beta chains listed below, sequenced in a study of cytomegalovirus exposure and HLA in healthy donors. Method: immunoSEQ multiplex PCR; TCRdb's copy keeps in-frame clones and lacks some. Among some 60,000 clones, 95% to 96% were seen once, and the ten largest hold 0.9%. Sequencing was done on a sample of PBMCs. These TCRs come from a man between 18 and 29 years old in good health and CMV-seronegative.

The chain couples TRBV5-1 to TRBJ1-1; no clear D. Trimming shortened V by 0 bases and J by 3 bases, and 12 bases separated the two germline ends. CDR3 length: 15 amino acids. Per germline, CDR1 SGHRS and CDR2 YFSETQ. CDR3 protein: CASSLDPGSDTEAFF. The CDR3 nucleotides are TGCGCCAGCAGCTTGGACCCGGGGAGTGACACTGAAGCTTTCTTT. Full variable domain (outside the CDR3, taken from reference TRBV5-1 and TRBJ1-1): KAGVTQTPRYLIKTRGQQVTLSCSPISGHRSVSWYQQTPGQGLQFLFEYFSETQRNKGNFPGRFSGRQFSNSRSEMNVSTLELGDSALYLCASSLDPGSDTEAFFGQGTRLTVV.

This CDR3 is CASSQERLAQAQYF. CDR3 sequence (DNA): TGTGCCAGCAGCCAAGAACGACTAGCCCAGGCGCAGTATTTT. The chain uses TRBV4-2 and TRBJ2-3, with 7 bases matching TRBD2. V lost 0 bases and J lost 10; bases outside the gene matches: 7. The CDR3 length is 14 residues. Looked up from germline, CDR1 is LGHNA and CDR2 is YNFKEQ.

This chain uses TRBV28 with TRBJ1-1, with a tentative D call TRBD1 (6 bases). V lost 7 bases, J lost 4 bases, and 16 bases lay in between. The germline CDR1 and CDR2 sequences are MDHEN and SYDVKM. CDR3 length: 14 amino acids. DNA of the CDR3: TGTGCCAGCACTCGAGGGGGTGGGGGCACTGAAGCTTTCTTT. It codes for CASTRGGGGTEAFF.

CDR3 amino acids: CASNRAGVTNEKLFF. The CDR3 DNA is TGTGCCAGCAACCGGGCAGGGGTGACTAATGAAAAACTGTTTTTT. V gene TRBV2 combines with J gene TRBJ1-4; tentative D call: TRBD1 (6 bases). The V gene's germline CDR1 is SNHLY and CDR2 FYNNEI. Trimming removed 7 bases at V and 2 bases at J, with 14 bases between. This CDR3 is 15 amino acids long.

The chain uses TRBV10-2 and TRBJ2-1; 7 nucleotides line up with TRBD2. The CDR3 is made up of 15 amino acids. V lost 8 bases and J lost 8; bases outside the gene matches: 15. CDR1 is WSHSY and CDR2 is SAAADI in the germline V gene. Here the CDR3 DNA reads TGCGCCAGCTCGAGGTTAGCGGGCGACAACTATGAGCAGTTCTTC. Its protein product is CASSRLAGDNYEQFF.

V and J are TRBV5-6 and TRBJ2-3, with 8 nucleotides matching TRBD2. With 4 bases clipped from V and 3 bases from J, the junction kept 10 bases outside the gene matches. CDR3 length: 16 amino acids. The germline gives CDR1 SGHDT, CDR2 YYEEEE. The chain's CDR3 is CASSRGGGRLTDTQYF. In nucleotides, the CDR3 is TGTGCCAGCAGCAGAGGAGGCGGGAGGCTTACAGATACGCAGTATTTT.

V and J are TRBV29-1 and TRBJ2-1; 12 bases match TRBD2. CDR3 length: 13 amino acids. CDR1 and CDR2 from the germline V gene are SQVTM and ANQGSEA. Trimming took 4 bases from V and 7 from J; bases not matched to a gene: 2. The CDR3 DNA reads TGCAGCGTTGCCGGGACTAGCGGGAATGAGCAGTTCTTC. Encoded protein: CSVAGTSGNEQFF.

The CDR3 DNA sequence: TGTGCCAGCAGCTTAGCGCTAAGGGCTAGCGGGAGGCCCTGGGAGCAGTTCTTC. This translates into CASSLALRASGRPWEQFF. The genes are TRBV7-9 and TRBJ2-1, with TRBD2 identical over 11 bases. The V segment lost 0 bases and the J segment 10 bases; nucleotides outside the gene matches: 14. The CDR3 is 18 amino acids. The germline V gene has CDR1 SEHNR and CDR2 FQNEAQ (reference sequence).

The chain employs TRBV4-1 and TRBJ2-5; tentatively, D is TRBD1 (5 bases). This CDR3 spans 15 amino acids. With 0 bases removed from V and 1 base from J, the gap between germline ends came to 9 bases. Germline values: CDR1 MGHRA, CDR2 YSYEKL. The CDR3 region is CASSQDRVFQETQYF. CDR3 DNA: TGCGCCAGCAGCCAAGACAGGGTTTTCCAAGAGACCCAGTACTTC.

The chain carries TRBV6-1 and TRBJ2-7; 10 bases map to TRBD1. The CDR3 sequence is 15 residues long. Germline-derived CDR1 and CDR2 are MNHNS and SASEGT. V trimming: 2 bases; J trimming: 4 bases; junction bases outside the gene matches: 5. The CDR3 loop is CASSEYGTGEYEQYF. DNA of the CDR3: TGTGCCAGCAGTGAATACGGGACAGGGGAATACGAGCAGTACTTC.